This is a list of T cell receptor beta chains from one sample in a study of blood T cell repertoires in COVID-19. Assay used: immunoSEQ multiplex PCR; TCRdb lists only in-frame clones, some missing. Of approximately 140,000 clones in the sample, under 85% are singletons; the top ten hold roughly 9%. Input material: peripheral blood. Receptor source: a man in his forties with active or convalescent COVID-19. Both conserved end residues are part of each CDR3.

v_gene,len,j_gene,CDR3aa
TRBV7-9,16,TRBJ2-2,CASSPKTSGHTGELFF
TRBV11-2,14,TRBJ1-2,CASSLNEVNYGYTF
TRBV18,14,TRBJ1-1,CASSPPSRNTEAFF
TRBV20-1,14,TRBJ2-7,CSASGVAFPYEQYF
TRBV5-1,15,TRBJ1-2,CASSLTGTGSYGYTF
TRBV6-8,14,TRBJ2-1,CASSHRVPYNEQFF
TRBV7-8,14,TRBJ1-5,CASSSGQHNQPQHF
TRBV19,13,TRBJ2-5,CASSGADQETQYF
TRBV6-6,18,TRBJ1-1,CASSRLQGGGGLNTEAFF
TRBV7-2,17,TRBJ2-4,CASSFLRAGGAKNIQYF
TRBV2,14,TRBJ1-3,CASSGRFSGNTIYF
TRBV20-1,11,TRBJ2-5,CSALVFETQYF
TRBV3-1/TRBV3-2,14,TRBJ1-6,CASSQARGYSPLHF
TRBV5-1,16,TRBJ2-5,CASSLGTLGGEETQYF
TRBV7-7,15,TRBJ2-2,CASSLDPRGAGELFF
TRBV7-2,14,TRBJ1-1,CASSFSGQGAEAFF
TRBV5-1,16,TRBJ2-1,CASSPPGSGGANEQFF
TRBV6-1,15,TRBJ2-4,CASSEGALAKNIQYF
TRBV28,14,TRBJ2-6,CASSFHSGANVLTF
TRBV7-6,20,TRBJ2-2,CASSRRSGTGIGANTGELFF
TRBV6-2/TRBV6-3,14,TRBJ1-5,CASSREGSYQPQHF
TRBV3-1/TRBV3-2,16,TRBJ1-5,CASSPGQGVSNQPQHF
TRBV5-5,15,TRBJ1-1,CASSPMGGMNTEAFF
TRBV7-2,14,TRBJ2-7,CASSSSGHAYEQYF
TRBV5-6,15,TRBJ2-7,CASSRIGQGNDEQYF
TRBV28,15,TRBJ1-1,CASSPSTGGWTEAFF
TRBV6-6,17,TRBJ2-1,CASSPPAWGQSYNEQFF
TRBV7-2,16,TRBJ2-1,CASTLRGLAGDNEQFF
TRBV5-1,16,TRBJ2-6,CASSWGPLSGANVLTF
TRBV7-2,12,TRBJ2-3,CASSLPGGTQYF
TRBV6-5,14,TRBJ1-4,CASRATPRGEKLFF
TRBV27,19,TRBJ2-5,CASSSILAGANRNQETQYF
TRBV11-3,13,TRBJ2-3,CASSFLTGNTQYF
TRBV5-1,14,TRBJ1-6,CASSGTGRDSPLHF
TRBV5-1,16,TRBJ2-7,CASSMLQAGGPYEQYF
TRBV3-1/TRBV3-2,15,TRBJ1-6,CASSQQGQGDSPLHF
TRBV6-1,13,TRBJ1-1,CASSEETAVEAFF
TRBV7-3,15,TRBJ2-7,CASSGRDRALYEQYF
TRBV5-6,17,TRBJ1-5,CASSYGQGRSSNQPQHF
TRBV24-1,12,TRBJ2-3,CATSAVGDTQYF
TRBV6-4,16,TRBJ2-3,CASSALAGGAVDTQYF
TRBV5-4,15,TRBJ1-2,CASSLPTRTGNGYTF
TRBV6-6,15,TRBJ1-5,CASSAGQGSNQPQHF
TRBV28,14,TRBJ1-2,CASSSARQAGGYTF
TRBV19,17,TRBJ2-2,CASSIGPTGVNTGELFF
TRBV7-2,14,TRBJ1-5,CATSRDREGQPQHF
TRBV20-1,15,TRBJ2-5,CSASTQGVVKETQYF
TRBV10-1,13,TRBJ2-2,CASAPEGAGELFF
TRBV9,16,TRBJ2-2,CASSVEAAGWTGELFF
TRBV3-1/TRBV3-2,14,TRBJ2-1,CASSQLPEENEQFF
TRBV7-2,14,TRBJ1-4,CASSSGLLNEKLFF
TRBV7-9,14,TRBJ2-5,CASSLAPTGGTEYF
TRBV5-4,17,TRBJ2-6,CASSFWDRRSGANVLTF
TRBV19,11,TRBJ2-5,CASRQGQTQYF
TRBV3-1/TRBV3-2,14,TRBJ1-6,CASSPGQGRTPLHF
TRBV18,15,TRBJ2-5,CASSPQRRVQETQYF
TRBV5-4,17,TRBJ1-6,CASRADRASSYNSPLHF
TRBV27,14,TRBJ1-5,CASRSWGVEGTQHF
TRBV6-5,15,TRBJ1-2,CASSYAQGANYGYTF
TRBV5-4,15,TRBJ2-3,CASSLAGGLTDTQYF